This record covers a single TCR beta chain. Its specificity is not known. This record comes from a study of cytomegalovirus exposure and HLA in healthy donors. General study points: Earlier results showed most TCR beta V segments being productive about 90% or about 30% of the time.

The PCR used 60 Vbeta and 13 Jbeta primers. Sequencing was performed with immunoSEQ multiplex PCR; in TCRdb, only in-frame clones are kept and a portion is missing. This sample has 150,000 to 250,000 clones, with around three quarters found just once. The V gene end was trimmed by 2 bases and the J gene end by 0 bases; junction bases not matched to a gene: 10. This CDR3 is built from 17 residues. The germline gives CDR1 SGHKS, CDR2 YYEKEE (reference sequence). The specimen was PBMCs. This clonotype was sampled from a man aged 25 to 40 in good health and CMV-seronegative. This chain links TRBV5-5 with TRBJ2-7, with TRBD2 matching 8 bases. CDR3 protein: CASSLLRLANFSYEQYF. The CDR3 DNA sequence: TGTGCCAGCAGCTTATTGCGACTAGCGAACTTCTCCTACGAGCAGTACTTC.